This T cell receptor (beta chain) appears in the sequencing data of a study of blood T cell repertoires in COVID-19. Sequencing used immunoSEQ multiplex PCR; TCRdb keeps in-frame clones, though not all of them. The data show some 140,000 clones, with approximately 81% seen just once and 5.5% held by the top ten. This CDR3 is built from 12 residues. Germline-derived CDR1 and CDR2 are SGHDT and YYEEEE. Trimming pared 2 bases from V and 8 bases from J, leaving 5 bases between. The specimen sequenced was PBMCs or T cells enriched from blood (not recorded which). This chain uses TRBV5-6 with TRBJ1-6; D not certain. The TCR comes from a man aged 35 to 55 with acute COVID-19. The CDR3 region has the DNA TGTGCCAGCAGCTTCGGAGATTCACCCCTCCACTTT. Its protein product is CASSFGDSPLHF.